The 8 T cell receptor beta chains listed next were all sequenced from one sample in a study of response to subunit inactivated influenza vaccine. TCRdb used MiXCR to reprocess the RT-PCR reads, holding one entry per CDR3 protein. This table has approximately 680,000 distinct CDR3 sequences, around a sixth appearing once. The sample was PBMCs from blood, taken 11 to 12 days after vaccination. These receptors were obtained from a man aged 45-65 years who received an inactivated influenza vaccine.

This clonotype was found a few times. The chain uses TRBV29-1 and TRBJ1-1; TRBD1 is a possible D gene (5 bases). Germline V gene sequence: CDR1 SQVTM, CDR2 ANQGSEA. This CDR3 region has 12 residues. V lost 7 bases and J lost 5, with 14 bases in between. As DNA, the CDR3 is TGCAGCGGGGCGGGGGGAAGAACTGAAGCTTTCTTT. It codes for CSGAGGRTEAFF. Full variable domain (rest looked up from reference TRBV29-1 and TRBJ1-1): SAVISQKPSRDICQRGTSLTIQCQVDSQVTMMFWYRQQPGQSLTLIATANQGSEATYESGFVIDKFPISRPNLTFSTLTVSNMSPEDSSIYLCSGAGGRTEAFFGQGTRLTVV.

CDR3 bases: TGTGCCAGCAGCGTACCGGGACTAGTGACACACAATGAGCAGTTCTTC. Translated: CASSVPGLVTHNEQFF. V usage is TRBV7-9 and J usage is TRBJ2-1, with TRBD2 identical over 8 bases. There are 16 residues in the CDR3. V shed 5 bases and J 5 bases; nucleotides not matched to a gene: 11. Germline loops: CDR1 SEHNR, CDR2 FQNEAQ (reference sequence).

This clonotype was observed a handful of times. The chain is built from TRBV12-3 or TRBV12-4 and TRBJ2-7, with 8 bases matching TRBD1. The CDR3 runs 14 residues. Trimming at V came to 5 bases and at J to 4 bases, leaving 7 bases not matched to a gene. CDR3 in DNA: TGTGCCAGCAGTCTCCCGGGACAGGAATACGAGCAGTACTTC. Encoded protein: CASSLPGQEYEQYF.

The chain couples TRBV20-1 to TRBJ2-7, with TRBD1 identical over 8 bases. This CDR3 comprises 13 residues. V lost 7 bases, J lost 2 bases, and 7 bases stayed unmatched. The V gene's germline CDR1 is DFQATT and CDR2 SNEGSKA (reference sequence). As DNA, the CDR3 is TGCAGTGTTTCAGGGGGCAAAGCCTACGAGCAGTACTTC. Translating gives CSVSGGKAYEQYF.

This clonotype was found a few times. The V and J genes are TRBV29-1 and TRBJ1-1, with 7 bases lining up with TRBD1. The CDR3 extends over 13 amino acids. CDR1 and CDR2 (germline): SQVTM, ANQGSEA. The V segment lost 7 bases and the J segment 1 base; nucleotides outside the gene matches: 6. The CDR3 loop is CSAMDRTNTEAFF. As DNA, the CDR3 is TGCAGCGCGATGGACAGGACGAACACTGAAGCTTTCTTT.

V is TRBV7-9 and J is TRBJ1-1; D gene uncertain. Germline CDR1 is SEHNR and CDR2 is FQNEAQ (reference sequence). V lost 7 bases and J lost 0, with 12 bases in between. This CDR3 is 14 amino acids long. CDR3 protein: CASNLNSMNTEAFF. The CDR3 DNA reads TGTGCCAGCAACCTCAACAGTATGAACACTGAAGCTTTCTTT. Based on the CDR3 plus reference TRBV7-9 and TRBJ1-1, the full variable domain is DTGVSQNPRHKITKRGQNVTFRCDPISEHNRLYWYRQTLGQGPEFLTYFQNEAQLEKSRLLSDRFSAERPKGSFSTLEIQRTEQGDSAMYLCASNLNSMNTEAFFGQGTRLTVV.

This clonotype was observed a handful of times. V gene TRBV29-1 combines with J gene TRBJ2-7; D ambiguous. Trimming cost V 6 bases and J 7 bases, with 13 bases left between them. The CDR3 runs to 11 residues. The germline gives CDR1 SQVTM, CDR2 ANQGSEA. The CDR3 region has the DNA TGCAGCGTAGCCGGGTCGAGGGAGCAGTACTTC. Protein product: CSVAGSREQYF.

The V and J genes are TRBV11-2 and TRBJ1-5; 9 bases are shared with TRBD1. The CDR3 has 15 amino acids. CDR1 SGHAT and CDR2 FQNNGV come from the germline V gene. V lost 5 bases to trimming and J lost 6 bases; unmatched junction nucleotides: 8. The CDR3 nucleotides are TGTGCCAGCAGCCCGGGACAGGGTAGTACTCAGCCCCAGCATTTT. Protein: CASSPGQGSTQPQHF.